The clone carrying this T cell receptor (beta chain) came up a few times. CDR3 size: 16 residues. V dropped 1 base and J dropped 0 bases, with 14 bases sitting between them. The V gene's germline CDR1 is DFQATT and CDR2 SNEGSKA (reference sequence). This specimen comes from a study of quantifying T cell responses using KT2 cells. Study-level information: cDNA was made from DNase-treated RNA using alpha and beta constant primers.

An oligo carrying a UMI was ligated to the cDNA 3' end. An equimolar mix of RC1.1 and RC1.2 primed the beta chain across TRBC1 and TRBC2. TCRdb re-analysed the UMI-ligation and nested PCR reads in MiXCR, keeping a single row per CDR3 protein. The sample has 40,000 to 60,000 distinct CDR3 sequences, about 9.9% seen once. The origin of this receptor is a human donor. What was sequenced was PBMCs spiked with cells of the T cell clone KT2. The chain joins TRBV20-1 to TRBJ2-3; the D call may be TRBD1 or TRBD2 (5 bases each). CDR3 sequence: CSARGDSGASTDTQYF. Written as DNA, the CDR3 is TGCAGTGCTAGAGGGGATTCCGGGGCTAGCACAGATACGCAGTATTTT.